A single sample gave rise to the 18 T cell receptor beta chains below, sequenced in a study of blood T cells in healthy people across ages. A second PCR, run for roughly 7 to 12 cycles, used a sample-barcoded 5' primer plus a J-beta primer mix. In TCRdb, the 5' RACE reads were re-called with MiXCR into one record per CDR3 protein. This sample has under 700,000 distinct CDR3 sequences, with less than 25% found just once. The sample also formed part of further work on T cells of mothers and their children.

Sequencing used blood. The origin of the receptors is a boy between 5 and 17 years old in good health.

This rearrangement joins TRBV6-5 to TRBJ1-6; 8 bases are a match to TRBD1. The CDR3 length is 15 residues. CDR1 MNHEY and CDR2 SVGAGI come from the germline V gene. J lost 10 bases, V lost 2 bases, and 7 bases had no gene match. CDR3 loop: CASSYAGTGSSPLHF. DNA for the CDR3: TGTGCCAGCAGTTACGCCGGGACAGGTTCCTCACCCCTCCACTTT.

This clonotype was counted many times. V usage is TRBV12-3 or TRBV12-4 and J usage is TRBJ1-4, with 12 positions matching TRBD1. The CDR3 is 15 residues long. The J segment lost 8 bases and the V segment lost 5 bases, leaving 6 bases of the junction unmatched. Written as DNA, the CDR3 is TGTGCCAGCAGTGCGGGGACAGGGGGCGCCGAAAAACTGTTTTTT. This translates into CASSAGTGGAEKLFF.

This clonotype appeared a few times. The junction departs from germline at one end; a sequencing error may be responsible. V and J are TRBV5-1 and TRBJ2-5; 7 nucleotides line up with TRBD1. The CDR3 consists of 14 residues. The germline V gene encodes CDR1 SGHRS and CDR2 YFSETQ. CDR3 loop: CAGSPGQARETQYF. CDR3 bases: TGCGCCGGCAGCCCTGGACAGGCCCGGGAGACCCAGTACTTC.

CDR3 sequence: CASSKESEAFF. CDR3 coding DNA: TGTGCCAGCAGCAAAGAGAGTGAAGCTTTCTTT. The J gene is TRBJ1-1, the V gene TRBV21-1. TRBV21-1 is flagged as a pseudogene. The CDR3 has 11 residues.

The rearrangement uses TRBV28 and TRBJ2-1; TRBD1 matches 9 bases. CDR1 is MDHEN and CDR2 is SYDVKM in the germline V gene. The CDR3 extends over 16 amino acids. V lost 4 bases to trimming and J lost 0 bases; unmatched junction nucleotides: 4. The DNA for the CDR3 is TGTGCCAGCAGTTCCTCGGGACAGGGCTCCTACAATGAGCAGTTCTTC. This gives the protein CASSSSGQGSYNEQFF. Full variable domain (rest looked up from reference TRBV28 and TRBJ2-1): DVKVTQSSRYLVKRTGEKVFLECVQDMDHENMFWYRQDPGLGLRLIYFSYDVKMKEKGDIPEGYSVSREKKERFSLILESASTNQTSMYLCASSSSGQGSYNEQFFGPGTRLTVL.

The CDR3 DNA follows: TGCAGTGCCGCCAGCGGGCGGGCTTCTTACAATGAGCAGTTCTTC. Protein product: CSAASGRASYNEQFF. V gene TRBV20-1 combines with J gene TRBJ2-1; TRBD2 is a possible D gene (6 bases). The V gene lost 6 bases and the J gene lost 4 bases, with 19 bases spanning the gap. The CDR3 has 15 residues. Germline lookup yields CDR1 DFQATT and CDR2 SNEGSKA (reference sequence).

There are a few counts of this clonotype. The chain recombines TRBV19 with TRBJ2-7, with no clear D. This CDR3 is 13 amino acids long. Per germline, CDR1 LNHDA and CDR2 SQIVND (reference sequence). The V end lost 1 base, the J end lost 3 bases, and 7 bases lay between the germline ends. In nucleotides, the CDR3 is TGTGCCAGTAGTATAGGTGACATCTACGAGCAGTACTTC. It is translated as CASSIGDIYEQYF.

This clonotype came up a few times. The CDR3 is CASSGGQAASPLHF. CDR3 in DNA: TGTGCCAGCAGTGGGGGACAGGCCGCTTCACCCCTCCACTTT. The chain has TRBV2 and TRBJ1-6; 8 bases are a match to TRBD1. J gave up 9 bases and V 4 bases, and 5 bases lay outside the gene matches. From germline, CDR1 is SNHLY and CDR2 FYNNEI. The CDR3 covers 14 residues.

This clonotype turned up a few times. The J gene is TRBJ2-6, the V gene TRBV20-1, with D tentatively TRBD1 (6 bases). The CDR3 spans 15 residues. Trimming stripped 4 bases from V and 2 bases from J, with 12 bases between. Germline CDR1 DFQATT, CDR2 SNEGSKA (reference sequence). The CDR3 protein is CSAKRGRTGANVLTF. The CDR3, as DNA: TGCAGTGCTAAAAGGGGGAGAACTGGGGCCAACGTCCTGACTTTC.

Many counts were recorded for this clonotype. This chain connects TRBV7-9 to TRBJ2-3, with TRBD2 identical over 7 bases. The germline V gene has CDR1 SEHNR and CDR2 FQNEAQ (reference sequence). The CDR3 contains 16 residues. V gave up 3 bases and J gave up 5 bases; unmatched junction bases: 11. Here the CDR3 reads CASSLYRDYEKDTQYF. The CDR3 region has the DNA TGTGCCAGCAGCTTGTACCGGGACTATGAAAAAGATACGCAGTATTTT.

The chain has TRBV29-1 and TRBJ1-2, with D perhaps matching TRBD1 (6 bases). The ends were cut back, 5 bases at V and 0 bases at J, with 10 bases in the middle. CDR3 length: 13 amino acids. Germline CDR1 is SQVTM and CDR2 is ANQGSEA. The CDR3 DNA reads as TGCAGCGTTCGGGACACGGCTAACTATGGCTACACCTTC. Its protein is CSVRDTANYGYTF.

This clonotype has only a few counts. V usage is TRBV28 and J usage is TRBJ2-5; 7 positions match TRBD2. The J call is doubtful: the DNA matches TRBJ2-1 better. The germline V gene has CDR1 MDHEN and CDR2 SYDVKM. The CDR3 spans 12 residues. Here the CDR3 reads CAGASGYNEQFF. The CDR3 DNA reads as TGTGCCGGCGCTAGCGGATACAATGAGCAGTTCTTC.

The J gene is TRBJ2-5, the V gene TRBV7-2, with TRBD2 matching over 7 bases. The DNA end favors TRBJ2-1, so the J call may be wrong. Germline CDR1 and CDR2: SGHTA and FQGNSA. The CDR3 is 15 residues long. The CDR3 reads CASSREGLPVNEQFF. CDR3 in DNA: TGTGCCAGCAGCCGCGAGGGACTACCCGTCAATGAGCAGTTCTTC.

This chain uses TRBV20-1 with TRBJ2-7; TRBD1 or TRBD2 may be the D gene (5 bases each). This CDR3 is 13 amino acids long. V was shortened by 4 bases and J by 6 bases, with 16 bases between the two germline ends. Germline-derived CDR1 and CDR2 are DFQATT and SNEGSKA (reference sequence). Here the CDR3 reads CSAKKGTSGEQYF. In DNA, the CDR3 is TGCAGTGCTAAGAAGGGGACCTCAGGCGAGCAGTACTTC.

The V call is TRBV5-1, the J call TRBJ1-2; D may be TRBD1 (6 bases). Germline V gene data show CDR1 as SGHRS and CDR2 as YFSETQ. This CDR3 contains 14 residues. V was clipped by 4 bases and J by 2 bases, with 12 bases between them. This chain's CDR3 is CASSTSGQNYGYTF. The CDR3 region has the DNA TGCGCCAGCAGCACATCAGGACAGAACTATGGCTACACCTTC. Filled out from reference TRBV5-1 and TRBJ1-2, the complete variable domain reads KAGVTQTPRYLIKTRGQQVTLSCSPISGHRSVSWYQQTPGQGLQFLFEYFSETQRNKGNFPGRFSGRQFSNSRSEMNVSTLELGDSALYLCASSTSGQNYGYTFGSGTRLTVV.

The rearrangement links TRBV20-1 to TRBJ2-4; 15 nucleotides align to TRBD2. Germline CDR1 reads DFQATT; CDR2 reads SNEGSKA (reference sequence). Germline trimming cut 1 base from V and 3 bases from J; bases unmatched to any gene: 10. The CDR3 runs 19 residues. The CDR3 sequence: CSARAGLAGGEEVKNIQYF. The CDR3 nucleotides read TGCAGTGCTAGAGCAGGACTAGCGGGAGGGGAGGAGGTCAAAAACATTCAGTACTTC.

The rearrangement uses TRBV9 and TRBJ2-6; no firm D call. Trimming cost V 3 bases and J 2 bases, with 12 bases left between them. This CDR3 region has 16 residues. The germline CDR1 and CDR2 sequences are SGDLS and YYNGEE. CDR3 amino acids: CASSDGFSPGANVLTF. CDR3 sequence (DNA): TGTGCCAGCAGCGATGGATTCTCCCCTGGGGCCAACGTCCTGACTTTC.

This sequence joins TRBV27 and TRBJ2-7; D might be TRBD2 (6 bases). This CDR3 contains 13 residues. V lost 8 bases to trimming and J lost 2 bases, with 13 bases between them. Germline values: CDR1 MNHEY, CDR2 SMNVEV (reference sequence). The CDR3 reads CASGLARTYEQYF. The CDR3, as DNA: TGTGCCAGCGGGCTAGCGCGTACCTACGAGCAGTACTTC.